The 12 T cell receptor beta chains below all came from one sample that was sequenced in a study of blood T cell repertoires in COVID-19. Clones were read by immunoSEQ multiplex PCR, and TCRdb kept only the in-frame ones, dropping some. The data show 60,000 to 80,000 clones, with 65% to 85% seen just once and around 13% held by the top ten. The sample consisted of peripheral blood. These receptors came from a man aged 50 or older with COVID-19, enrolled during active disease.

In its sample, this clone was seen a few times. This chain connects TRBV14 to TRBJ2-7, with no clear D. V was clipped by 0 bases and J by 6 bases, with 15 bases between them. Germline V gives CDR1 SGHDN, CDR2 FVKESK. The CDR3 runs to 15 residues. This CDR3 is CASSQDPAGLVEQYF. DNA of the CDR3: TGTGCCAGCAGCCAAGATCCGGCAGGTCTCGTCGAGCAGTACTTC. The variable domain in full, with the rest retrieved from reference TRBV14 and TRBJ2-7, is EAGVTQFPSHSVIEKGQTVTLRCDPISGHDNLYWYRRVMGKEIKFLLHFVKESKQDESGMPNNRFLAERTGGTYSTLKVQPAELEDSGVYFCASSQDPAGLVEQYFGPGTRLTVT.

DNA of the CDR3: TGTGCCAGCTCACCGCCGGGACAGCCCAATCAGCCCCAGCATTTT. Its translation: CASSPPGQPNQPQHF. V gene TRBV18 combines with J gene TRBJ1-5; 7 bases fit TRBD1. The CDR3 is 15 amino acids. Losses at the gene ends were 3 bases for V and 3 bases for J; bases not matched to a gene: 5. The germline CDR1 and CDR2 sequences are KGHSH and LQKENI.

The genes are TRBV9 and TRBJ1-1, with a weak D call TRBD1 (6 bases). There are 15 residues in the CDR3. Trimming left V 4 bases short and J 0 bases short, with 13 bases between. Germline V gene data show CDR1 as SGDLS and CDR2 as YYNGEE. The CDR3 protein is CASSPGGQMNTEAFF. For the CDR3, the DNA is TGTGCCAGCAGCCCCGGTGGACAGATGAACACTGAAGCTTTCTTT. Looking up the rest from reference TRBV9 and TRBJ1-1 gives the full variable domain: DSGVTQTPKHLITATGQRVTLRCSPRSGDLSVYWYQQSLDQGLQFLIQYYNGEERAKGNILERFSAQQFPDLHSELNLSSLELGDSALYFCASSPGGQMNTEAFFGQGTRLTVV.

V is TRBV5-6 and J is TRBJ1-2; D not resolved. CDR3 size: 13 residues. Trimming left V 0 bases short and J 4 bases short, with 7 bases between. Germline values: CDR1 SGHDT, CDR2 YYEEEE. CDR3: CASSLDRVYGYTF. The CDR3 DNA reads TGTGCCAGCAGCTTGGATCGGGTCTATGGCTACACCTTC.

CDR3 in amino acids: CASRDSRDTEAFF. CDR3 nucleotides: TGTGCCAGTAGGGACAGCCGGGACACTGAAGCTTTCTTT. The V and J genes are TRBV19 and TRBJ1-1; tentative D call: TRBD1 (6 bases). Trimming removed 6 bases from V and 3 bases from J, with 11 bases in between. This CDR3 spans 13 amino acids. In germline, CDR1 is LNHDA, CDR2 SQIVND (reference sequence).

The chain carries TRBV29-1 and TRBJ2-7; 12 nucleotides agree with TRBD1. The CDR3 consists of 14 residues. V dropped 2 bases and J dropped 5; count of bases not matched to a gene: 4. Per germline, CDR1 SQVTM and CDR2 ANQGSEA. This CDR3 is CSVELGTGGDEQYF. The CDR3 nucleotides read TGCAGCGTTGAATTGGGGACAGGGGGCGACGAGCAGTACTTC.

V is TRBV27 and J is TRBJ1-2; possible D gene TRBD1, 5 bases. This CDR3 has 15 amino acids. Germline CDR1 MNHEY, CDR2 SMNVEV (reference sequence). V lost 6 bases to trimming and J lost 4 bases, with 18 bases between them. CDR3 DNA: TGTGCCAGCAGCCCTCCCTTTGGAAGGGGCTATGGCTACACCTTC. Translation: CASSPPFGRGYGYTF.

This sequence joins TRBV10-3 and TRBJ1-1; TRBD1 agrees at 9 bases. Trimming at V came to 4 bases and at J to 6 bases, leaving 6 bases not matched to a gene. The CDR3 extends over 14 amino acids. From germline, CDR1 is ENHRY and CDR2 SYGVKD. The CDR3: CAISGTGAGAEAFF. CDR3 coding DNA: TGTGCCATCAGTGGGACAGGGGCTGGAGCTGAAGCTTTCTTT.

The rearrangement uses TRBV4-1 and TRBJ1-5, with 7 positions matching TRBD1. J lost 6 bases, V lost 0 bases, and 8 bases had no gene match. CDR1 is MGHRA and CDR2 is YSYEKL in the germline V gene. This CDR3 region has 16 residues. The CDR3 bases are TGCGCCAGCAGCCAAGATCCTGTGACAGGGCTTCAGCCCCAGCATTTT. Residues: CASSQDPVTGLQPQHF.

This CDR3 is CASTTGISTEAFF. CDR3 nucleotide sequence: TGTGCCAGCACGACAGGGATTAGCACTGAAGCTTTCTTT. V is TRBV18 and J is TRBJ1-1, with 7 bases aligning to TRBD1. The CDR3 is made up of 13 amino acids. Germline V gives CDR1 KGHSH, CDR2 LQKENI. With 8 bases clipped from V and 4 bases from J, the junction kept 7 bases outside the gene matches.

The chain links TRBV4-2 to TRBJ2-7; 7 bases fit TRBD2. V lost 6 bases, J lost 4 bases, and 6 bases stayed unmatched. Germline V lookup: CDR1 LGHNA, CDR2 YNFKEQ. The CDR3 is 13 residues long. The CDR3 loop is CASRGGGRYEQYF. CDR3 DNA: TGTGCCAGCAGAGGCGGCGGGAGATACGAGCAGTACTTC.

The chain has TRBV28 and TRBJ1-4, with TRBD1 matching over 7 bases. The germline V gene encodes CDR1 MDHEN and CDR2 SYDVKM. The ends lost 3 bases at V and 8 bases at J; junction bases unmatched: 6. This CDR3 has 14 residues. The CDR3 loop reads CASSFATGYEKLFF. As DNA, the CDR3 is TGTGCCAGCAGTTTTGCGACAGGGTACGAAAAACTGTTTTTT.